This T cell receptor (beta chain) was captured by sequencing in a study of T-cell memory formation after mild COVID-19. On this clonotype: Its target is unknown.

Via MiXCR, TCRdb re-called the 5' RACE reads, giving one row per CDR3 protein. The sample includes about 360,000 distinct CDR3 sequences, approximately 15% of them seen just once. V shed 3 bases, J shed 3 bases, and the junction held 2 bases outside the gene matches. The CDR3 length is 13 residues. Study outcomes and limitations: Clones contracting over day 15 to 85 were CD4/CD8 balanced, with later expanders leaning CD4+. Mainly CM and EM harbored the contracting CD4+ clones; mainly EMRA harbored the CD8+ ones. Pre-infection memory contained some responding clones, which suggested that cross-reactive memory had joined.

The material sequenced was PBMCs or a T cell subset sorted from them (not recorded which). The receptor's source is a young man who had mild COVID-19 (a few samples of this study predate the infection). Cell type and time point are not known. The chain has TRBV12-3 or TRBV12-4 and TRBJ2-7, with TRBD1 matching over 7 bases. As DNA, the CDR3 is TGTGCCAGCAGTTTTCCAGGGGGCTACGAGCAGTACTTC. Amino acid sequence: CASSFPGGYEQYF.